These 31 T cell receptor beta chains came from one sample sequenced in a study of cytomegalovirus exposure and HLA in healthy donors. Vbeta (60) and Jbeta (13) primers were used in the PCR. Repertoires were generated with immunoSEQ multiplex PCR, while TCRdb's copy carries only in-frame clones and drops some. The table shows 150,000 or so clones, with 70% to 85% occurring only once. Sequenced material: PBMCs. Source of these receptors: a man aged 30 to 45 in good health and CMV-seropositive.

This sequence joins TRBV7-2 and TRBJ2-5; TRBD2 aligns across 10 bases. CDR1 is SGHTA and CDR2 is FQGNSA in the germline V gene. This CDR3 has 15 amino acids. The V and J ends lost 1 base and 7 bases, in that order; junction bases with no gene match: 6. The CDR3 here is CASSLGSGRSATQYF. CDR3 in DNA: TGTGCCAGCAGCTTAGGTAGCGGGAGGTCGGCGACCCAGTACTTC.

The rearrangement uses TRBV5-1 and TRBJ2-5; the D is unclear. The J call may be wrong; the DNA end is better matched by TRBJ2-7. The CDR3 spans 14 residues. The germline V gene encodes CDR1 SGHRS and CDR2 YFSETQ. The DNA for the CDR3 is TGCGCCAGCAGCCTCGGTCAGGAAATTGACGAGCAGTACTTC. Protein: CASSLGQEIDEQYF.

V usage is TRBV5-1 and J usage is TRBJ2-3; 14 bases map to TRBD2. V gave up 4 bases and J gave up 1 base; unmatched junction bases: 8. In germline, CDR1 is SGHRS, CDR2 YFSETQ. The CDR3 runs 18 residues. The CDR3 nucleotides are TGCGCCAGCAGCCCCGTGGGGACTAGCGGGGGTCGCACAGATACGCAGTATTTT. This sequence encodes CASSPVGTSGGRTDTQYF. Looking up the rest from reference TRBV5-1 and TRBJ2-3 gives the full variable domain: KAGVTQTPRYLIKTRGQQVTLSCSPISGHRSVSWYQQTPGQGLQFLFEYFSETQRNKGNFPGRFSGRQFSNSRSEMNVSTLELGDSALYLCASSPVGTSGGRTDTQYFGPGTRLTVL.

V usage is TRBV28 and J usage is TRBJ2-2, with 12 bases fitting TRBD2. Germline CDR1 MDHEN, CDR2 SYDVKM. The CDR3 runs to 16 residues. Trimming at V came to 8 bases and at J to 5 bases, leaving 9 bases not matched to a gene. The CDR3 protein is CASLPEGLAGTGELFF. Here the CDR3 DNA reads TGTGCCAGCCTTCCCGAAGGACTAGCGGGGACCGGGGAGCTGTTTTTT.

The gene calls are TRBV6-6 and TRBJ1-5; 11 bases match TRBD1. The germline V gene encodes CDR1 MNHNY and CDR2 SVGAGI (reference sequence). The CDR3 is made up of 15 amino acids. The trim removed 4 bases at V and 6 bases at J, leaving 5 bases unmatched. In nucleotides, the CDR3 is TGTGCCAGCAGTTGGACAGGGGGCGACGGTCAGCCCCAGCATTTT. Its translation: CASSWTGGDGQPQHF.

V and J are TRBV9 and TRBJ1-6; 7 bases are a match to TRBD1. CDR1 is SGDLS and CDR2 is YYNGEE in the germline V gene. The ends lost 3 bases at V and 8 bases at J; junction bases unmatched: 11. CDR3 size: 16 residues. DNA of the CDR3: TGTGCCAGCAGCGGGGGACCAGGGGGGCTAGATTCACCCCTCCACTTT. Amino acid sequence: CASSGGPGGLDSPLHF.

The chain links TRBV5-1 to TRBJ2-3, with TRBD1 identical over 7 bases. The CDR3 consists of 14 residues. Trimming cost V 0 bases and J 6 bases; bases outside gene matches: 4. Germline values: CDR1 SGHRS, CDR2 YFSETQ. The CDR3 reads CASSLGGGVDTQYF. The CDR3 region has the DNA TGCGCCAGCAGCTTGGGAGGGGGCGTGGATACGCAGTATTTT.

The chain has TRBV11-2 and TRBJ2-7; no firm D call. This CDR3 comprises 14 residues. The V gene lost 1 base and the J gene lost 9 bases, with 16 bases spanning the gap. CDR1 is SGHAT and CDR2 is FQNNGV in the germline V gene. CDR3 loop: CASSLVLSQVGQYF. For the CDR3, the DNA is TGTGCCAGCAGCTTAGTCCTTAGTCAGGTCGGGCAGTACTTC.

The rearrangement uses TRBV2 and TRBJ2-6; TRBD1 aligns across 8 bases. Germline lookup yields CDR1 SNHLY and CDR2 FYNNEI. V was clipped by 5 bases and J by 4 bases; unmatched bases: 1. The length of the CDR3 is 14 residues. The CDR3 here is CASSQGAGANVLTF. The CDR3 region has the DNA TGTGCCAGCAGTCAGGGGGCCGGGGCCAACGTCCTGACTTTC.

The V gene is TRBV5-1, the J gene TRBJ2-5, with TRBD1 identical over 7 bases. This CDR3 has 15 residues. CDR1 is SGHRS, CDR2 YFSETQ, per germline. Losses at the gene ends were 4 bases for V and 0 bases for J; bases not matched to a gene: 6. The CDR3 nucleotides read TGCGCCAGCAGCATCTCGGGACAGTACCAAGAGACCCAGTACTTC. It translates to CASSISGQYQETQYF.

In this sample, this clone turned up a few times. The genes are TRBV28 and TRBJ1-6; TRBD1 might be the D (5 bases). The CDR3 is made up of 11 amino acids. Germline V gene lookup returns CDR1 MDHEN and CDR2 SYDVKM. V was pared by 5 bases and J by 15 bases, with 11 bases between. The DNA of the CDR3 is TGTGCCAGCAGTCGTGGACACGTCCTCCACTTT. Protein product: CASSRGHVLHF.

This rearrangement joins TRBV6-5 to TRBJ2-5; 7 bases line up with TRBD2. CDR1 and CDR2 (germline): MNHEY, SVGAGI. V lost 6 bases and J lost 5; bases outside the gene matches: 6. The CDR3 has 13 residues. CDR3 coding DNA: TGTGCCAGCAGCCGGAGGGAGGGGGAGACCCAGTACTTC. Residues: CASSRREGETQYF.

V is TRBV19 and J is TRBJ1-4; D is undetermined. CDR1 is LNHDA, CDR2 SQIVND, per germline (reference sequence). The ends were cut back, 9 bases at V and 8 bases at J, with 16 bases in the middle. The CDR3 is 13 residues long. The CDR3 coding sequence is TGTGCCAGCCTAGCGGTTGAGAAGGAAAAACTGTTTTTT. Translating it yields CASLAVEKEKLFF.

The chain carries TRBV28 and TRBJ1-3; maybe TRBD1 (6 bases). The germline V gene encodes CDR1 MDHEN and CDR2 SYDVKM. The V end was cut by 6 bases, the J end by 3 bases, with 24 bases between. This CDR3 is 18 amino acids long. CDR3 sequence: CASRATRRGAGGGNTIYF. In DNA form, the CDR3 reads TGTGCCAGCAGAGCCACCCGACGGGGGGCGGGAGGTGGAAACACCATATATTTT.

This clone has just a few counts. This chain joins TRBV6-5 and TRBJ1-2, with 7 nucleotides matching TRBD1. There are 14 residues in the CDR3. Trimming took 8 bases from V and 5 from J; bases not matched to a gene: 11. Germline lookup yields CDR1 MNHEY and CDR2 SVGAGI. The CDR3 sequence: CASLPHGTAYGYTF. The DNA for the CDR3 is TGTGCCAGCCTCCCCCATGGGACAGCTTATGGCTACACCTTC.

Only a few counts were recorded for this clone. The V and J genes are TRBV6-1 and TRBJ1-6; the D gene is possibly TRBD1 (5 bases). The CDR3 sequence is 15 residues long. CDR1 MNHNS and CDR2 SASEGT come from the germline V gene. Trimming pared 2 bases from V and 2 bases from J, leaving 7 bases between. DNA of the CDR3: TGTGCCAGCAGTGAACTGACAGCCTATAATTCACCCCTCCACTTT. Amino acids: CASSELTAYNSPLHF.

V is TRBV9 and J is TRBJ2-3, with D possibly TRBD2 on 6 matching bases. CDR1 and CDR2 (germline): SGDLS, YYNGEE. The CDR3 consists of 15 residues. V lost 2 bases, J lost 5 bases, and 15 bases lay in between. The CDR3 here is CASSVGTPRGDTQYF. The CDR3 DNA reads TGTGCCAGCAGCGTCGGGACTCCCCGGGGAGATACGCAGTATTTT.

CDR3 amino acids: CASSYGTSGATDTQYF. The CDR3 nucleotides read TGCGCCAGCAGCTATGGGACTAGTGGGGCCACAGATACGCAGTATTTT. This chain uses TRBV5-1 with TRBJ2-3, with TRBD2 matching 8 bases. The length of the CDR3 is 16 residues. V was pared by 3 bases and J by 2 bases, with 8 bases of the junction left unmatched. Germline lookup yields CDR1 SGHRS and CDR2 YFSETQ.

The chain is built from TRBV5-1 and TRBJ2-1, with D possibly being TRBD2 (5 bases). Germline loops: CDR1 SGHRS, CDR2 YFSETQ. CDR3 length: 12 amino acids. Trimming took off 3 bases at V and 7 bases at J, with 8 bases between the two ends. In DNA, the CDR3 is TGCGCCAGCAGCTCCGGGGAGAATGAGCAGTTCTTC. Encoded protein: CASSSGENEQFF.

V gene TRBV6-1 combines with J gene TRBJ2-7, with TRBD1 matching over 9 bases. Germline CDR1 and CDR2: MNHNS and SASEGT. This CDR3 spans 14 amino acids. V lost 1 base to trimming and J lost 2 bases; unmatched junction nucleotides: 0. In DNA, the CDR3 is TGTGCCAGCAGTGAAGGACAGGGGGCCTACGAGCAGTACTTC. This translates into CASSEGQGAYEQYF.

The chain employs TRBV7-6 and TRBJ2-1; TRBD2 matches 7 bases. CDR3 size: 18 residues. V shed 1 base, J shed 5 bases, and the junction held 14 bases outside the gene matches. Germline CDR1 reads SGHVS; CDR2 reads FNYEAQ. The CDR3 protein is CASSLEALVLAANNEQFF. The CDR3 DNA reads TGTGCCAGCAGCTTAGAGGCTTTGGTCCTAGCGGCCAACAATGAGCAGTTCTTC.

This chain links TRBV5-1 with TRBJ2-3, with 12 nucleotides matching TRBD2. CDR1 SGHRS and CDR2 YFSETQ come from the germline V gene. The CDR3 covers 15 residues. V shed 3 bases, J shed 5 bases, and the junction held 4 bases outside the gene matches. CDR3 residues: CASSSGLAGLDTQYF. As DNA, the CDR3 is TGCGCCAGCAGCTCTGGACTAGCGGGGTTAGATACGCAGTATTTT.

This rearrangement joins TRBV5-6 to TRBJ2-1; D may be TRBD1 (6 bases). The CDR3 contains 15 residues. Per the germline V gene, CDR1 is SGHDT and CDR2 is YYEEEE. Trimming removed 0 bases at V and 4 bases at J, with 11 bases between. The CDR3 bases are TGTGCCAGCAGCTTGGTGACAGGCGATTACAATGAGCAGTTCTTC. Residues: CASSLVTGDYNEQFF.

The rearrangement uses TRBV5-1 and TRBJ2-3; D is uncertain. CDR1 SGHRS and CDR2 YFSETQ come from the germline V gene. This CDR3 has 17 amino acids. V lost 2 bases and J lost 2, with 18 bases in between. This CDR3 is CASSFDTSTFNTDTQYF. For the CDR3, the DNA is TGCGCCAGCAGCTTCGACACATCAACCTTTAACACAGATACGCAGTATTTT.

The genes are TRBV2 and TRBJ2-1, with TRBD1 identical over 7 bases. This CDR3 spans 14 amino acids. Germline CDR1 and CDR2: SNHLY and FYNNEI. With 9 bases clipped from V and 5 bases from J, the junction kept 10 bases outside the gene matches. The CDR3 is CASGKRGQDNEQFF. In DNA, the CDR3 is TGTGCCAGTGGGAAAAGGGGGCAGGACAATGAGCAGTTCTTC.

The V gene is TRBV30, the J gene TRBJ2-3, with D perhaps TRBD1 (6 bases). V lost 2 bases and J 2 bases, leaving 8 bases between the germline ends. CDR3 length: 13 residues. Germline V gives CDR1 GTSNPN, CDR2 SVGIG (reference sequence). CDR3 DNA sequence: TGTGCCTGGAGTAAGGGGGACACAGATACGCAGTATTTT. It yields the protein CAWSKGDTDTQYF.

This clone occurred a few times. The rearrangement links TRBV19 to TRBJ1-1, with D possibly being TRBD1 (5 bases). V lost 10 bases and J lost 5, with 8 bases in between. CDR1 is LNHDA and CDR2 is SQIVND in the germline V gene (reference sequence). The CDR3 covers 10 residues. DNA of the CDR3: TGTGCCACCAGACAGACTGAAGCTTTCTTT. It encodes CATRQTEAFF. The complete variable domain, with remaining parts taken from reference TRBV19 and TRBJ1-1, reads DGGITQSPKYLFRKEGQNVTLSCEQNLNHDAMYWYRQDPGQGLRLIYYSQIVNDFQKGDIAEGYSVSREKKESFPLTVTSAQKNPTAFYLCATRQTEAFFGQGTRLTVV.

The gene calls are TRBV5-6 and TRBJ2-3; D gene uncertain. The V and J ends lost 3 bases and 0 bases respectively, with 11 bases between them. Germline values: CDR1 SGHDT, CDR2 YYEEEE. The CDR3 is 15 residues long. CDR3 DNA sequence: TGTGCCAGCAGCTCTTTAGGCGGCAGCACAGATACGCAGTATTTT. Its protein is CASSSLGGSTDTQYF.

The chain couples TRBV7-9 to TRBJ1-1, with 9 nucleotides matching TRBD1. Per germline, CDR1 SEHNR and CDR2 FQNEAQ (reference sequence). This CDR3 region has 15 residues. J gave up 0 bases and V 4 bases, and 3 bases lay outside the gene matches. CDR3 in DNA: TGTGCCAGCAGCTCGGGACAGGGATTGAACACTGAAGCTTTCTTT. It encodes CASSSGQGLNTEAFF.

The V and J genes are TRBV27 and TRBJ1-4, with 8 bases that match TRBD1. V trimming: 3 bases; J trimming: 4 bases; junction bases outside the gene matches: 1. Germline CDR1 MNHEY, CDR2 SMNVEV (reference sequence). The CDR3 totals 14 residues. Here the CDR3 reads CASSFGQGNEKLFF. Here the CDR3 DNA reads TGTGCCAGCAGTTTTGGACAGGGTAATGAAAAACTGTTTTTT.

This chain uses TRBV7-6 with TRBJ2-5, with D possibly TRBD2 on 6 matching bases. In germline, CDR1 is SGHVS, CDR2 FNYEAQ. The CDR3 runs 16 residues. Between the trimmed V and J ends, which lost 3 bases and 5 bases, there was a span of 19 bases. CDR3 sequence (DNA): TGTGCCAGCAGCTTGGGTAGCGGCCCAGTCGGGGAGACCCAGTACTTC. Its protein is CASSLGSGPVGETQYF.